This TCR beta chain derives from a study of blood T cell repertoires in COVID-19. Germline V gives CDR1 SGHVS, CDR2 FQNEAQ. Trimming took 3 bases from V and 4 from J, leaving 9 bases between them. CDR3 length: 14 amino acids. Assay: immunoSEQ multiplex PCR; the TCRdb copy retains only in-frame clones and omits some. The sample gives approximately 150,000 clones, roughly 79% of which show up once; more than 1.5% is in the top ten. The chain combines TRBV7-8 with TRBJ1-4; D is perhaps TRBD1 (6 bases). This TCR derives from a woman in her sixties with acute or convalescent COVID-19. The specimen was peripheral blood. This chain's CDR3 is CASSFRGRNEKLFF. In DNA, the CDR3 is TGTGCCAGCAGCTTCAGGGGCCGTAATGAAAAACTGTTTTTT.